This T cell receptor beta chain was recorded in a study of cytomegalovirus exposure and HLA in healthy donors. On this clone itself: Its antigen is still unknown.

A multiplex PCR was run with 60 Vbeta primers and 13 Jbeta primers. Assay used: immunoSEQ multiplex PCR; TCRdb lists only in-frame clones, some missing. This table holds around 150,000 clones, roughly 80% found once. Study observations and caveats: Highly shared sequence variants in one cluster were likely a sequencing artifact. Cytomegalovirus status was reportedly diagnosed by the classifier with high sensitivity and specificity.

The V gene lost 6 bases and the J gene lost 10 bases, with 16 bases spanning the gap. The CDR3 covers 13 residues. Per germline, CDR1 LNHDA and CDR2 SQIVND (reference sequence). The sequenced material came from PBMCs. This TCR was recovered from a male donor in good health and CMV-seronegative. The chain uses TRBV19 and TRBJ1-5; tentative D call: TRBD1 (6 bases). CDR3 residues: CASRIGGAGPQHF. The CDR3 DNA is TGTGCCAGTAGGATCGGGGGGGCAGGACCCCAGCATTTT.